The 5 T cell receptor beta chains below all came from one sample that was sequenced in a study of T cell repertoires in cytomegalovirus infection (dated by TCRdb to the late 2010s). The treatment or condition label here, explained by the study, means: in vitro stimulation with specific CMV peptide epitopes to enrich CMV-specific T cells. This sample was sequenced with an Illumina HiSeq 1500. The raw public reads went through TCRdb reprocessing: fastp at Q25, MiXCR clone calling, in-frame beta chains kept. Each record represents a unique CDR3 protein, reported with the most common genes and DNA among its rows. The sample table holds approximately 910,000 distinct CDR3 sequences, of which around 30% were seen once. Of the sample, over 12% is held by the ten largest clones. For these TCRs, the target antigens are not known. Source: cultured CD8+ T cells from PBMCs, taken from culture after CMV antigen stimulation. The receptors here all came from a human donor in good health (CMV status not recorded). Some clones in this sample may be carry-over from other donors' samples.

With respect to this clonotype: At one end, the junction sequence differs from germline, possibly due to a read error. V usage is TRBV7-7 and J usage is TRBJ1-4; 7 bases align to TRBD1. Germline CDR1 and CDR2: SSHAT and FNYEAQ (reference sequence). This CDR3 has 17 amino acids. CDR3 sequence: CASSPNIGTATNEKLYF. The CDR3 nucleotides read TGTGCTAGCAGCCCTAATATCGGGACAGCAACTAATGAAAAACTGTATTTT.

The chain uses TRBV7-9 and TRBJ1-2, with 8 bases identical to TRBD1. The CDR3 covers 13 residues. With V trimmed by 4 bases and J by 6 bases, 4 bases remained unmatched. Germline V CDR1 and CDR2: SEHNR, FQNEAQ (reference sequence). In DNA, the CDR3 is TGTGCCAGCAGCTCAGACAGGGGAGATGGCTACACCTTC. Its protein is CASSSDRGDGYTF.

This clonotype was counted a single time. The chain combines TRBV7-2 with TRBJ1-1, with D possibly matching TRBD1 (5 bases). Trimming took 0 bases from V and 11 from J, leaving 13 bases between them. The CDR3 has 13 amino acids. Looked up from germline, CDR1 is SGHTA and CDR2 is FQGNSA. CDR3: CASSLAVDGDAFF. The CDR3 nucleotides are TGTGCCAGCAGCTTAGCTGTGGACGGGGACGCTTTCTTT.

The V call is TRBV7-8, the J call TRBJ1-3; D unclear. The V and J ends lost 0 bases and 0 bases respectively, with 9 bases between them. The germline gives CDR1 SGHVS, CDR2 FQNEAQ. This CDR3 has 16 amino acids. The CDR3 nucleotides are TGTGCCAGCAGCTTAGCGATCTCAGACTCTGGAAACACCATATATTTT. This codes for CASSLAISDSGNTIYF.

This clonotype was seen a few times. The V and J genes are TRBV15 and TRBJ1-5; 7 bases agree with TRBD1. CDR1 is LNHNV, CDR2 YYDKDF, per germline (reference sequence). After removal of 4 bases from V and 4 bases from J, the junction contained 4 bases not matched to a gene. The CDR3 spans 14 residues. For the CDR3, the DNA is TGTGCCACCAGCAACCGGGACAGTAATCAGCCCCAGCATTTT. Residues: CATSNRDSNQPQHF.